The 12 T cell receptor beta chains below come from one sample, sequenced in a study of control samples from healthy donors and cancer patients. Assay: immunoSEQ multiplex PCR; the TCRdb copy retains only in-frame clones and omits some. This table holds under 80,000 clones, less than 95% found once. Sequencing input: blood. Every receptor here comes from a woman aged 25 to 39 in good health.

V is TRBV27 and J is TRBJ1-3, with TRBD1 matching over 7 bases. The germline CDR1 and CDR2 sequences are MNHEY and SMNVEV (reference sequence). Trimming at V came to 5 bases and at J to 2 bases, leaving 3 bases not matched to a gene. This CDR3 has 14 residues. CDR3 coding DNA: TGTGCCAGCAGTCGTACAGGGGCTGGAAACACCATATATTTT. It is translated as CASSRTGAGNTIYF.

The chain combines TRBV3-1 (or the pseudogene TRBV3-2) with TRBJ1-5; TRBD1 matches 7 bases. The length of the CDR3 is 15 residues. Losses at the gene ends were 1 base for V and 5 bases for J; bases not matched to a gene: 5. Germline assignment: CDR1 LGHDT and CDR2 YNNKEL (reference sequence). The CDR3 spells CASSQGTGVYQPQHF. The DNA for the CDR3 is TGTGCCAGCAGCCAAGGGACAGGAGTTTATCAGCCCCAGCATTTT.

The chain recombines TRBV29-1 with TRBJ1-2; D perhaps matches TRBD1 (5 bases). The CDR3 has 12 amino acids. Deletions cut 7 bases from V and 7 bases from J, with 16 bases between. The germline gives CDR1 SQVTM, CDR2 ANQGSEA. This CDR3 is CSAGDGVTGYTF. In DNA, the CDR3 is TGCAGCGCTGGGGACGGGGTGACTGGCTACACCTTC.

The chain carries TRBV7-3 and TRBJ2-3; 13 positions agree with TRBD2. Germline CDR1 and CDR2: SGHTA and FQGTGA. The trim removed 4 bases at V and 6 bases at J, leaving 7 bases unmatched. The CDR3 extends over 16 amino acids. As DNA, the CDR3 is TGTGCCAGCAGCTCGACTAGCGGGGGGACAAGGGATACGCAGTATTTT. It yields the protein CASSSTSGGTRDTQYF.

The chain couples TRBV5-6 to TRBJ2-3; possibly TRBD1 or TRBD2 for D (5 bases each). The V and J ends lost 3 bases and 2 bases respectively, with 10 bases between them. Germline V gene sequence: CDR1 SGHDT, CDR2 YYEEEE. The CDR3 runs to 14 residues. CDR3 sequence reads: CASSSGTNTDTQYF. CDR3 DNA sequence: TGTGCCAGCAGCTCCGGGACGAACACAGATACGCAGTATTTT. The full variable domain, completed using reference TRBV5-6 and TRBJ2-3, is DAGVTQSPTHLIKTRGQQVTLRCSPKSGHDTVSWYQQALGQGPQFIFQYYEEEERQRGNFPDRFSGHQFPNYSSELNVNALLLGDSALYLCASSSGTNTDTQYFGPGTRLTVL.

V usage is TRBV29-1 and J usage is TRBJ1-1; D possibly corresponds to TRBD1 (5 bases). CDR3 length: 14 amino acids. The ends were cut back, 3 bases at V and 0 bases at J, with 11 bases in the middle. The germline gives CDR1 SQVTM, CDR2 ANQGSEA. This CDR3 reads CSVDMGTLNTEAFF. Written as DNA, the CDR3 is TGCAGCGTTGATATGGGGACTCTGAACACTGAAGCTTTCTTT.

The J gene is TRBJ1-1, the V gene TRBV29-1, with D uncertain. V was pared by 2 bases and J by 5 bases, with 12 bases between. The CDR3 sequence is 13 residues long. Germline assignment: CDR1 SQVTM and CDR2 ANQGSEA. For the CDR3, the DNA is TGCAGCGTTGAAAGAGATTGGGGTACTGAAGCTTTCTTT. Protein product: CSVERDWGTEAFF.

V and J are TRBV19 and TRBJ1-1, with TRBD1 matching over 8 bases. Germline-derived CDR1 and CDR2 are LNHDA and SQIVND (reference sequence). This CDR3 comprises 14 residues. The ends lost 5 bases at V and 4 bases at J; junction bases unmatched: 6. In DNA form, the CDR3 reads TGTGCCAGTAGTGCAGGGGGCTTTGGCACTGAAGCTTTCTTT. It specifies CASSAGGFGTEAFF.

J is TRBJ1-5 and V is TRBV27, with a weak D call TRBD1 (6 bases). There are 13 residues in the CDR3. The ends were cut back, 5 bases at V and 11 bases at J, with 16 bases in the middle. The germline CDR1 and CDR2 sequences are MNHEY and SMNVEV (reference sequence). CDR3 sequence (DNA): TGTGCCAGCAGTCCCACAACAGGGCAAGCCCAGCATTTT. This sequence encodes CASSPTTGQAQHF.

The rearrangement joins TRBV19 to TRBJ2-7; 7 bases align to TRBD1. Trimming at V came to 5 bases and at J to 3 bases, leaving 4 bases not matched to a gene. This CDR3 is built from 13 residues. Per germline, CDR1 LNHDA and CDR2 SQIVND (reference sequence). The CDR3 DNA is TGTGCCAGTAGTCCGACAGGGTTCTACGAGCAGTACTTC. Its protein product is CASSPTGFYEQYF.

The chain recombines TRBV27 with TRBJ1-4; tentative D call: TRBD1 (5 bases). CDR1 and CDR2 from the germline V gene are MNHEY and SMNVEV (reference sequence). Trimming took 3 bases from V and 3 from J, leaving 11 bases between them. The CDR3 contains 15 residues. The CDR3 DNA reads as TGTGCCAGCAGTTTGTGGGCGGGGGCTAATGAAAAACTGTTTTTT. This sequence encodes CASSLWAGANEKLFF.

The V gene is TRBV2, the J gene TRBJ1-2; D might be TRBD1 (6 bases). Germline V lookup: CDR1 SNHLY, CDR2 FYNNEI. The CDR3 covers 16 residues. V was clipped by 7 bases and J by 1 base, with 19 bases between them. CDR3 loop: CASTEGGRLVNYGYTF. CDR3 DNA sequence: TGTGCCAGCACCGAGGGGGGCAGACTTGTTAACTATGGCTACACCTTC.